This T cell receptor (beta chain) was recorded in a study of CXCR3-negative and CXCR3-positive naive CD8 T cells (dated by TCRdb to the late 2010s). In the study overall: In total, some 140 million TRB reads were obtained, or roughly 1.5 +/- 0.3 million reads per library. Diversity and physicochemical repertoire analyses were performed on about a dozen donors pooled from two independent experiments. For the TRBV-TRBJ cluster analysis, the naive subsets came from about five donors, while the memory cells came from 3 donors.

For every CD8+ T cell subset, under 350,000 cells were flow-sorted straight into RLT lysis buffer, and each subset was sorted in triplicate. Naive CD8+ T cells were defined stringently as CD45RO-CCR7+CD27+CD95- to exclude memory contaminants. Peripheral blood mononuclear cells were isolated from buffy coats by standard density gradient centrifugation. A FACSAria III was used to flow-sort naive CXCR3-negative and CXCR3-positive CD8+ T cells. Total RNA was extracted from sorted cells with an RNeasy Mini Kit. TCRdb names NextSeq 550 as the instrument used. The Human TCR Profiling Kit (MiLaboratory) was used to prepare UMI-labeled 5' RACE TRB cDNA libraries. cDNA synthesis used the entire amount of extracted RNA, and PCR amplification then used the entire amount of cDNA produced. Libraries were prepared in parallel with an identical number of PCR cycles. For the original study's pipeline: About 57,000 +/- 9,900 unique UMI-labeled TRB cDNA molecules per library were extracted with MIGEC and MiXCR, with at least two reads per UMI required. On average, about 40,000 +/- 10,000 functional in-frame TRB CDR3 nucleotide clonotypes lacking stop codons were found per library. After downsampling to 5000 UMI-labeled TRB molecules per sample, diversity metrics, including normalized Shannon-Wiener and Chao1, were computed in VDJtools. VDJtools computed clonotype-size-weighted physicochemical properties of the central five CDR3 residues: interaction energy, strength, volume and Kidera factor 4. The reads, reprocessed by TCRdb, yield one row per CDR3 protein sequence and no DNA. These V and J calls are TCRdb output, not the study's own analysis. This sample's table lists some 130,000 distinct CDR3 sequences. The biggest ten clones account for under 0.5% of the sample.

There are 17 amino acids in the CDR3, from cysteine to phenylalanine inclusive. No DNA is given. CDR1 and CDR2 are read off the germline V gene as SNHLY and FYNNEI. Turning to this clonotype: Which antigen it targets is not known.

Findings and caveats that apply to the study as a whole: Within the same donor, TRBV-TRBJ usage looked similar between naive CXCR3-negative and CXCR3-positive cells, but memory cells had distinct patterns. TRB CDR3s from CXCR3-positive naive cells showed higher hydrophobicity (lower Kidera factor 4), lower energy, and higher strength and volume indices than CXCR3-negative naive cells. Freshly isolated PBMCs were used for most assays because CXCR3 expression went down partially after cryopreservation. Both naive subsets had comparably high repertoire diversity, while memory CD8+ T cells had much lower repertoire diversity. Because surface CD5, which is linked to self-reactivity in mice, was comparable between the naive subsets, TCR interaction strength was also inferred from the physicochemical properties of TRB CDR3s.

The sequence is built from TRBV2 and TRBJ2-1; TCRdb's D gene call, TRBD1, goes unchecked for lack of DNA. The sequence was obtained from a human donor in good health. Some clones in this sample may be carry-over from other donors' samples. Sample: naive CXCR3- CD8+ T cells from blood. What this sample's cell subset or site label stands for: CD45RO-CCR7+CD27+CD95- naive CD8+ T cells lacking CXCR3 (TNR3-). CDR3 loop: CASRDGTLRSSYNEQFF.